A selection of T cell receptor beta chains follows, all from one sample in a study of cytomegalovirus exposure and HLA in healthy donors. Assay: immunoSEQ multiplex PCR; the TCRdb copy retains only in-frame clones and omits some. The sample records under 110,000 clones, approximately 70% being singletons. Sequenced material: PBMCs. The receptors were sampled from a boy between 10 and 17 years old in good health and CMV-seronegative. CDR3s leave out the opening cysteine and the closing phenylalanine or tryptophan.

TRBV2,TRBJ2-3,ARLGGDTQY
TRBV5-1,TRBJ2-7,ASSFIAGEQEY
TRBV4-1,TRBJ2-1,ASSHPTRGPNSYNEQF
TRBV6-4,TRBJ2-1,ASSEGRVAGHTYNEQF
TRBV5-6,TRBJ1-4,ASTGGQGYEKLF
TRBV10-3,TRBJ2-6,AISESGPGRSGANVLT
TRBV28,TRBJ1-1,ASSPVNRGRWTEAF
TRBV7-2,TRBJ2-5,ASSFFRGQETQY
TRBV7-8,TRBJ1-2,ASSLEGVYGYT
TRBV27,TRBJ2-3,ASTTGTGYDTQY